Sequencing of this T cell receptor (beta chain) was carried out in a study of CD8+ T cells in alopecia areata (dated by TCRdb to between 2018 and 2020). Regarding the research as a whole: The treated patients, all with moderate-to-severe alopecia areata, were enrolled in an open-label pilot trial of oral tofacitinib given at 5 to 10 mg twice daily. RNA was obtained with the PAXgene miRNA kit for fixed scalp, the miRNeasy kit for PBMCs, and the RNeasy kit for mouse skin. Scalp clonality was compared among normal scalp (n=4), patchy alopecia areata scalp (n=8), and alopecia totalis/universalis scalp (n=8). Amplification of TCRbeta CDR3 regions was done by immunoSEQ multiplex PCR using 35 Vbeta forward primers and 13 Jbeta reverse primers. Tofacitinib was administered for 6 to 18 months, and 6 months of follow-up off drug were then conducted to assess delayed response and recurrence. High-throughput TCRbeta sequencing was used to examine T cell clonal expansion in alopecia areata in both the C3H/HeJ mouse model and human patients. In humans, TCRbeta sequencing was performed on scalp tissue and on sorted CD4+ and CD8+ peripheral blood T cells from healthy controls and from patients with patchy or totalis/universalis alopecia areata. Patients on tofacitinib were biopsied at baseline and after 4 and 24 weeks of treatment, and several of the patients also had a later scalp biopsy.

The method was the immunoSEQ multiplex PCR assay. RNA was extracted from all samples and reverse transcribed into cDNA as template for TCR sequencing. First-strand cDNA was synthesized using SuperScript III with a 2:1 mix of oligo-dT and random hexamers. A synthetic immune receptor repertoire was used to measure amplification bias, and any remaining bias was corrected computationally. Regarding the original processing steps: Raw reads were preprocessed to remove errors, and CDR3 was defined according to IMGT conventions as the region from the conserved cysteine to phenylalanine. Clonality was calculated as 1 minus Shannon entropy normalized by log2 of the number of productive unique TCRs. Whether scalp clones were CD4 or CD8 was inferred by matching scalp TCRbeta sequences against CD4 and CD8 repertoires sorted from blood. The table was pulled from immuneACCESS by TCRdb, which kept in-frame rearrangements only. Such tables lose some clones; where checked, under half of the loss comes from unresolved V genes, and the rest has no known cause. D and trimming were read from the DNA, whereas the V and J calls and clone size are those reported in that table. This sample has about 150,000 clones in its table, and around 50% of those were observed once. About 6.4% of the sample goes to the ten largest clones.

Lesional scalp punch biopsies and peripheral blood were collected from alopecia areata patients. PBMCs were separated by density centrifugation and stained for CD3, CD4 and CD8, after which CD4+ and CD8+ T cells were sorted on a FACSAria. As concerns this clone: Its target antigen remains unknown. Per-nucleotide qualities are absent, and no much larger clonotype sits a single base away.

The paper as a whole reports these results and caveats: Compared with mice, TCR sequences shared between patients were less clear, possibly partly because of HLA diversity across the patient population. Unlike mouse skin, which is dominated by gammadelta T cells, normal human skin has resident alphabeta T cells that are also sequenced, and this complicates analysis of the scalp TCR repertoire. Compared with normal scalp, lesional scalp had higher clonality and more expanded CD8+ clones, particularly in alopecia totalis/universalis, a pattern that suggests antigenic drive.

From its cysteine to its phenylalanine, the CDR3 spans 13 amino acids. This entry keeps only the CDR3 DNA: 39 bases, framed from base 1. CDR1 SGHRS and CDR2 YFSETQ are derived from the germline V gene. V is cut by 2 bases and J by 6 bases, and the space between the germline ends is 12 bases. The chain employs TRBV5-1 and TRBJ2-7; no D gene can be assigned with confidence. Input material: CD4+ T cells sorted from blood. This clonotype was sampled from a human donor with alopecia areata. The CDR3 reads as follows: CASSLPQNLEQYF. The sequenced DNA is TGCGCCAGCAGCTTACCGCAGAACCTCGAGCAGTACTTC.